This TCR beta chain derives from a study of T cells expressing NK-cell markers. TCRdb re-called the 5' RACE reads and catalogs CDR3 proteins one per entry, DNA excluded. The sample includes 350,000 to 500,000 distinct CDR3 sequences. The germline CDR1 and CDR2 sequences are SQVTM and ANQGSEA. This CDR3 spans 13 amino acids. What was sequenced was blood T cells: a sorted CD56 or NKG2C T cell subset, CD4+ or CD8+ T cells, or bulk PBMC T cells (not recorded which). V gene TRBV29-1 combines with J gene TRBJ2-7. This TCR derives from a woman aged 18 to 75 in good health. The CDR3 protein is CSVWGTSSYEQYF.